A single sample is the source of the 9 T cell receptor beta chains below, sequenced in a study of T cells in Graves' hyperthyroidism and ophthalmopathy. RNA transcripts yielded amplified TCR beta CDR3 regions. Primed by the HTBI set, a first-round RT-PCR was run on the TCR CDR3. In TCRdb, the multiplex PCR reads were re-called with MiXCR into one record per CDR3 protein. The sample consists of 500,000 to 650,000 distinct CDR3 sequences, 15% to 20% of them appearing once. Sequencing used blood. The receptors derive from a woman aged 18-29 years with Graves' ophthalmopathy.

This clonotype was seen a handful of times. This sequence may be a read error, since a much larger clone differs from it by one base. The chain links TRBV6-1 to TRBJ2-5; 7 nucleotides agree with TRBD2. CDR3 length: 15 residues. Germline CDR1 and CDR2: MNHNS and SASEGT. The V and J ends lost 0 bases and 0 bases, in that order; junction bases with no gene match: 1. The CDR3, as DNA: TGTGCCAGCAGTGAAGCGGGAGGGTACCAAGAGACCCAGTACTTC. Its translation: CASSEAGGYQETQYF.

The CDR3 region is CASSLDQMGVAFF. The CDR3 region has the DNA TGTGCCAGCAGCTTAGACCAGATGGGGGTAGCTTTCTTT. The V gene is TRBV7-2, the J gene TRBJ1-1; tentatively, D is TRBD1 (5 bases). Germline V gene data show CDR1 as SGHTA and CDR2 as FQGNSA. V lost 1 base to trimming and J lost 10 bases, with 13 bases between them. The CDR3 consists of 13 residues.

This clonotype was seen ten or more times. V and J are TRBV7-2 and TRBJ1-2; D is unresolved. CDR1 and CDR2 (germline): SGHTA, FQGNSA. Trimming shortened V by 5 bases and J by 6 bases, and 13 bases separated the two germline ends. The CDR3 has 13 amino acids. The CDR3, as DNA: TGTGCCAGCAGCCACCCCGGGAGTAATGGCTACACCTTC. As protein: CASSHPGSNGYTF.

This clonotype was seen more than once but under ten times. The gene calls are TRBV7-9 and TRBJ2-5; 7 bases map to TRBD2. Looked up from germline, CDR1 is SEHNR and CDR2 is FQNEAQ (reference sequence). The CDR3 loop spans 13 amino acids. Trimming cost V 5 bases and J 6 bases; bases outside gene matches: 6. The CDR3 DNA is TGTGCCAGCAGCCGGGGGGACCTTAAGACCCAGTACTTC. This encodes CASSRGDLKTQYF.

This clonotype was detected many times. The chain uses TRBV28 and TRBJ2-7; 8 bases agree with TRBD1. V shed 5 bases and J 6 bases; nucleotides not matched to a gene: 9. The CDR3 has 14 amino acids. Germline CDR1 reads MDHEN; CDR2 reads SYDVKM. The CDR3 coding sequence is TGTGCCAGCAGTACCCCGACAGGGGTCCGCGAGCAGTACTTC. It is translated as CASSTPTGVREQYF.

The chain employs TRBV6-1 and TRBJ1-3; D possibly corresponds to TRBD1 (6 bases). The CDR3 extends over 15 amino acids. Trimming removed 6 bases from V and 0 bases from J, with 12 bases in between. CDR1 MNHNS and CDR2 SASEGT come from the germline V gene. CDR3 protein: CASRAQGTSGNTIYF. CDR3 coding DNA: TGTGCCAGCAGGGCACAGGGTACCTCTGGAAACACCATATATTTT.

Turning to this clonotype: Germline and junction disagree at one end, which may indicate a read error. The chain uses TRBV5-1 and TRBJ1-6; D possibly corresponds to TRBD1 (5 bases). Germline CDR1 reads SGHRS; CDR2 reads YFSETQ. The CDR3 is 14 amino acids. In DNA form, the CDR3 reads TGTGCCAGCAGCGTCGGGGCGGAGAATTCACCCCTCCACTTT. Amino acid sequence: CASSVGAENSPLHF.

This clonotype was seen ten or more times. The chain employs TRBV29-1 and TRBJ1-1; 9 nucleotides match TRBD1. This CDR3 is 14 amino acids long. Germline V lookup: CDR1 SQVTM, CDR2 ANQGSEA. Trimming took 7 bases from V and 5 from J; bases not matched to a gene: 11. The CDR3 DNA follows: TGCAGCGCAACAGCCGGGACAGGGTTTACTGAAGCTTTCTTT. It translates to CSATAGTGFTEAFF.

This clonotype was counted ten times or more. The rearrangement links TRBV19 to TRBJ1-1; D remains ambiguous. The CDR3 loop spans 13 amino acids. The V end was cut by 1 base, the J end by 3 bases, with 6 bases between. Per the germline V gene, CDR1 is LNHDA and CDR2 is SQIVND (reference sequence). The CDR3 sequence is CASSIVEYTEAFF. The CDR3 bases are TGTGCCAGTAGTATAGTAGAATACACTGAAGCTTTCTTT.